Shown below are 16 T cell receptor beta chains from a single sample sequenced in a study of cytomegalovirus exposure and HLA in healthy donors. Generated by immunoSEQ multiplex PCR, the TCRdb table keeps only in-frame clones and is missing some. The sample lists about 130,000 clones; around 89% were seen once. What was sequenced was PBMCs. Receptor source: a woman aged 30 to 39 in good health and CMV-seropositive.

The gene calls are TRBV11-2 and TRBJ2-5, with a tentative D call TRBD2 (5 bases). V dropped 0 bases and J dropped 4 bases, with 18 bases sitting between them. CDR1 is SGHAT, CDR2 FQNNGV, per germline. The CDR3 extends over 17 amino acids. CDR3 loop: CASSLDWVGSFGETQYF. CDR3 sequence (DNA): TGTGCCAGCAGCTTAGATTGGGTGGGGAGCTTTGGAGAGACCCAGTACTTC.

This clone appeared a single time. This sequence joins TRBV27 and TRBJ2-1; 7 nucleotides align to TRBD2. V gave up 4 bases and J gave up 10 bases; unmatched junction bases: 4. This CDR3 contains 12 residues. Germline lookup yields CDR1 MNHEY and CDR2 SMNVEV (reference sequence). The CDR3 DNA is TGTGCCAGCAGTTGGGGGGGGAGGGAGCAGTTCTTC. Amino acid sequence: CASSWGGREQFF.

The chain has TRBV16 and TRBJ1-2; D perhaps matches TRBD1 (5 bases). V was shortened by 0 bases and J by 2 bases, with 13 bases between the two germline ends. The CDR3 runs to 16 residues. The germline V gene encodes CDR1 KGHSY and CDR2 FQNENV. The CDR3 nucleotides are TGTGCCAGCAGCCAATCGGGGCAGCCTTCGAACTATGGCTACACCTTC. The encoded protein is CASSQSGQPSNYGYTF.

V is TRBV28 and J is TRBJ2-6, with TRBD1 as a possible D gene (5 bases). In germline, CDR1 is MDHEN, CDR2 SYDVKM. Deletions cut 6 bases from V and 4 bases from J, with 7 bases between. This CDR3 contains 13 residues. CDR3 sequence: CASRKGGANVLTF. DNA for the CDR3: TGTGCCAGCAGAAAGGGGGGGGCCAACGTCCTGACTTTC.

This sequence joins TRBV5-5 and TRBJ2-2, with 11 bases that match TRBD2. Germline V gene lookup returns CDR1 SGHKS and CDR2 YYEKEE (reference sequence). V lost 0 bases and J lost 10; bases outside the gene matches: 2. This CDR3 is 14 amino acids long. CDR3 nucleotides: TGTGCCAGCAGCTTGGTAGCGGGGGGGCTGGAGCTGTTTTTT. The encoded protein is CASSLVAGGLELFF.

The rearrangement uses TRBV9 and TRBJ2-5; D is unclear. Trimming shortened V by 1 base and J by 7 bases, and 8 bases separated the two germline ends. Germline lookup yields CDR1 SGDLS and CDR2 YYNGEE. The CDR3 totals 12 residues. The CDR3 DNA reads as TGTGCCAGCAGCGTAACGGGTGGGACCCAGTACTTC. Translation gives CASSVTGGTQYF. The full variable domain, its missing parts supplied by reference TRBV9 and TRBJ2-5, is DSGVTQTPKHLITATGQRVTLRCSPRSGDLSVYWYQQSLDQGLQFLIQYYNGEERAKGNILERFSAQQFPDLHSELNLSSLELGDSALYFCASSVTGGTQYFGPGTRLLVL.

This clone appeared a few times. Written as DNA, the CDR3 is TGTGCCAGCTCACCAATAGGACAGGGGGCAGATACGCAGTATTTT. It codes for CASSPIGQGADTQYF. V and J are TRBV18 and TRBJ2-3; 10 bases align to TRBD1. Germline CDR1 and CDR2: KGHSH and LQKENI. The CDR3 spans 15 residues. Germline trimming cut 2 bases from V and 4 bases from J; bases unmatched to any gene: 3.

V is TRBV5-1 and J is TRBJ2-1, with D possibly TRBD2 on 5 matching bases. Germline V gives CDR1 SGHRS, CDR2 YFSETQ. This CDR3 spans 14 amino acids. The V end lost 5 bases, the J end lost 2 bases, and 11 bases lay between the germline ends. CDR3 nucleotide sequence: TGCGCCAGCAGGGAGTCGGGGACCTACAATGAGCAGTTCTTC. It is translated as CASRESGTYNEQFF.

The chain joins TRBV11-2 to TRBJ1-4; weak D call: TRBD1 (6 bases). Per germline, CDR1 SGHAT and CDR2 FQNNGV. Trimming removed 4 bases at V and 2 bases at J, with 11 bases between. The CDR3 runs to 15 residues. CDR3 loop: CASSWTAATNEKLFF. The CDR3 nucleotides are TGTGCCAGCAGCTGGACAGCGGCGACTAATGAAAAACTGTTTTTT.

The chain carries TRBV7-8 and TRBJ2-1; possibly TRBD2 for D (7 bases). Germline CDR1 and CDR2: SGHVS and FQNEAQ. Trimming removed 6 bases from V and 1 base from J, with 16 bases in between. The CDR3 length is 16 residues. The CDR3 region has the DNA TGTGCCAGCAGTCTTTCCCGGGGGGCATCCTACAATGAGCAGTTCTTC. Encoded protein: CASSLSRGASYNEQFF.

This rearrangement joins TRBV7-2 to TRBJ1-4; maybe TRBD1 (6 bases). CDR3 length: 15 residues. The germline CDR1 and CDR2 sequences are SGHTA and FQGNSA. V gave up 5 bases and J gave up 3 bases, with 13 bases separating them. DNA for the CDR3: TGTGCCAGCAGCCCCACCCGGACAGCTAATGAAAAACTGTTTTTT. Translating it yields CASSPTRTANEKLFF.

The V and J genes are TRBV6-4 and TRBJ2-5; D may be TRBD2 (6 bases). The V and J ends lost 4 bases and 1 base respectively, with 16 bases between them. Per the germline V gene, CDR1 is MRHNA and CDR2 is SNTAGT. This CDR3 has 16 residues. CDR3 nucleotides: TGTGCCAGCAGTGGCTGGGGGGTACAGGTCCAAGAGACCCAGTACTTC. It is translated as CASSGWGVQVQETQYF.

The rearrangement uses TRBV27 and TRBJ1-2; 8 bases are shared with TRBD1. The CDR3 runs to 15 residues. V was clipped by 8 bases and J by 0 bases; unmatched bases: 8. Germline CDR1 MNHEY, CDR2 SMNVEV (reference sequence). The CDR3 DNA is TGTGCCAGCGGACCGGGACAGGCCCCTAACTATGGCTACACCTTC. As protein: CASGPGQAPNYGYTF.

This sequence joins TRBV29-1 and TRBJ1-4; D uncertain. Germline assignment: CDR1 SQVTM and CDR2 ANQGSEA. The CDR3 covers 12 residues. The V gene lost 4 bases and the J gene lost 4 bases, with 7 bases spanning the gap. The CDR3 DNA follows: TGCAGCGTTGCCGCACATAATGAAAAACTGTTTTTT. It is translated as CSVAAHNEKLFF.

The chain combines TRBV27 with TRBJ2-7; a possible D gene is TRBD1 (5 bases). The ends were cut back, 2 bases at V and 9 bases at J, with 26 bases in the middle. The CDR3 totals 17 residues. Per germline, CDR1 MNHEY and CDR2 SMNVEV (reference sequence). CDR3 bases: TGTGCCAGCAGTTTAAGTTCGTACAGGCCCCCGGACAACGCGCAGTACTTC. Translated: CASSLSSYRPPDNAQYF.

The chain uses TRBV10-2 and TRBJ2-1; 9 bases match TRBD2. This CDR3 is built from 16 residues. V lost 0 bases to trimming and J lost 7 bases; unmatched junction nucleotides: 7. Per the germline V gene, CDR1 is WSHSY and CDR2 is SAAADI. Here the CDR3 reads CASSESARGGWNEQFF. CDR3 nucleotide sequence: TGCGCCAGCAGTGAGTCGGCGCGGGGGGGCTGGAATGAGCAGTTCTTC.